The rows below give T cell receptor beta chains drawn from one sample of a study of neurological immune-mediated disorders. TCRdb reprocessed the 5' RACE reads via MiXCR and lists one record per CDR3 protein. The sample lists 65,000 to 95,000 distinct CDR3 sequences; 4.5% to 6.5% were seen once. Material for sequencing was PBMCs. Source of these receptors: a woman in her 30s with multiple sclerosis. Each CDR3 is given with its conserved first and last residue. D genes are given only for firm matches. Not all rows give a size; the values are once, few, many and, for expanded clones, a class.

d_call: TRBD2
v_call: TRBV20-1
j_call: TRBJ2-1
clone_size: many
cdr3_aa: CSARGLQSGIGNEQFF
cdr3_nt: TGCAGTGCTAGAGGACTCCAAAGCGGGATTGGGAATGAGCAGTTCTTC

d_call: .
v_call: TRBV6-5
j_call: TRBJ2-5
clone_size: .
cdr3_aa: CASSYSGGRYQETQYF
cdr3_nt: TGTGCCAGCAGTTACTCCGGTGGGCGGTACCAAGAGACCCAGTACTTC

d_call: TRBD2
v_call: TRBV27
j_call: TRBJ2-1
clone_size: many
cdr3_aa: CASSELAGVLGGREQFF
cdr3_nt: TGTGCCAGCAGTGAGTTAGCGGGAGTCTTGGGGGGGAGAGAGCAGTTCTTC

d_call: .
v_call: TRBV5-1
j_call: TRBJ2-3
clone_size: many
cdr3_aa: CASSRTGTPTDTQYF
cdr3_nt: TGCGCCAGCAGCAGGACCGGGACTCCCACAGATACGCAGTATTTT

d_call: TRBD2
v_call: TRBV20-1
j_call: TRBJ2-3
clone_size: many
cdr3_aa: CSARSGLAISTDTQYF
cdr3_nt: TGCAGTGCTAGGAGCGGACTAGCGATAAGCACAGATACGCAGTATTTT

d_call: TRBD2
v_call: TRBV5-6
j_call: TRBJ2-3
clone_size: many
cdr3_aa: CASSSEGLAGPYTQYF
cdr3_nt: TGTGCCAGCAGCTCGGAAGGACTAGCGGGGCCCTATACGCAGTATTTT

d_call: .
v_call: TRBV20-1
j_call: TRBJ1-3
clone_size: few
cdr3_aa: CSAREGMQGKNIYF
cdr3_nt: TGCAGTGCTAGAGAGGGGATGCAAGGAAAAAACATATATTTT

d_call: .
v_call: TRBV12-3/TRBV12-4
j_call: TRBJ1-5
clone_size: many
cdr3_aa: CASTHGGWNSNQPQHF
cdr3_nt: TGTGCCAGCACCCATGGGGGATGGAATAGCAATCAGCCCCAGCATTTT

d_call: TRBD1
v_call: TRBV7-2
j_call: TRBJ1-6
clone_size: many
cdr3_aa: CASSLLQGARNSPLHF
cdr3_nt: TGTGCCAGCAGCTTGCTACAGGGGGCAAGGAATTCACCCCTCCACTTT

d_call: TRBD1
v_call: TRBV20-1
j_call: TRBJ1-4
clone_size: many
cdr3_aa: CSARFPGGNEKLFF
cdr3_nt: TGCAGTGCTAGATTCCCAGGGGGAAATGAAAAACTGTTTTTT

d_call: .
v_call: TRBV5-1
j_call: TRBJ2-5
clone_size: .
cdr3_aa: CASSLGKDQETQYF
cdr3_nt: TGCGCCAGCAGCTTGGGAAAGGACCAAGAGACCCAGTACTTC

d_call: TRBD1
v_call: TRBV5-6
j_call: TRBJ2-3
clone_size: few
cdr3_aa: CASSSDRGGTDTQYF
cdr3_nt: TGTGCCAGCAGCTCGGACAGGGGTGGGACAGATACGCAGTATTTT

d_call: .
v_call: TRBV5-1
j_call: TRBJ1-4
clone_size: few
cdr3_aa: CASSLDQQGSPFF
cdr3_nt: TGCGCCAGCAGCTTGGATCAACAGGGTTCCCCGTTTTTT

d_call: .
v_call: TRBV27
j_call: TRBJ2-1
clone_size: many
cdr3_aa: CASSPREEGEQFF
cdr3_nt: TGTGCCAGCAGTCCCAGGGAAGAGGGTGAGCAGTTCTTC

d_call: TRBD1
v_call: TRBV10-3
j_call: TRBJ2-2
clone_size: many
cdr3_aa: CAITGTDTTGELFF
cdr3_nt: TGTGCCATTACTGGGACAGACACCACCGGGGAGCTGTTTTTT

d_call: TRBD2
v_call: TRBV7-9
j_call: TRBJ2-7
clone_size: many
cdr3_aa: CASSFREDLYEQYF
cdr3_nt: TGTGCCAGCAGCTTCCGGGAGGACCTCTACGAGCAGTACTTC

d_call: TRBD2
v_call: TRBV20-1
j_call: TRBJ2-1
clone_size: many
cdr3_aa: CSARGAGVDYNEQFF
cdr3_nt: TGCAGTGCTAGAGGAGCGGGAGTAGACTACAATGAGCAGTTCTTC

d_call: TRBD1
v_call: TRBV5-1
j_call: TRBJ2-1
clone_size: .
cdr3_aa: CASGGQGGSYNEQFF
cdr3_nt: TGCGCCAGCGGGGGACAGGGAGGCTCCTACAATGAGCAGTTCTTC

d_call: TRBD1
v_call: TRBV7-9
j_call: TRBJ2-1
clone_size: .
cdr3_aa: CASSFWTGGAYNEQFF
cdr3_nt: TGTGCCAGCAGCTTCTGGACAGGGGGCGCTTACAATGAGCAGTTCTTC

d_call: .
v_call: TRBV5-1
j_call: TRBJ1-5
clone_size: many
cdr3_aa: CASSLGGAANQPQHF
cdr3_nt: TGCGCCAGCAGCTTGGGTGGGGCCGCGAATCAGCCCCAGCATTTT

d_call: TRBD1
v_call: TRBV2
j_call: TRBJ1-2
clone_size: .
cdr3_aa: CASSVDRGLYRGYGYTF
cdr3_nt: TGTGCCAGCAGCGTCGACAGGGGGCTCTATCGTGGCTATGGCTACACCTTC

d_call: .
v_call: TRBV5-1
j_call: TRBJ1-2
clone_size: many
cdr3_aa: CASSTGPTNYGYTF
cdr3_nt: TGCGCCAGCAGTACAGGACCAACTAACTATGGCTACACCTTC

d_call: TRBD1
v_call: TRBV5-1
j_call: TRBJ1-3
clone_size: many
cdr3_aa: CASSPGGSGNTIYF
cdr3_nt: TGCGCCAGCAGCCCAGGGGGATCTGGAAACACCATATATTTT

d_call: TRBD2
v_call: TRBV5-1
j_call: TRBJ2-1
clone_size: few
cdr3_aa: CASSLGALAGESYNEQFF
cdr3_nt: TGCGCCAGCAGCTTGGGAGCGCTGGCGGGGGAGTCCTACAATGAGCAGTTCTTC

d_call: .
v_call: TRBV5-1
j_call: TRBJ1-2
clone_size: .
cdr3_aa: CASSSKGDYGYTF
cdr3_nt: TGCGCCAGCAGCTCGAAAGGGGACTATGGCTACACCTTC

d_call: TRBD1
v_call: TRBV5-6
j_call: TRBJ2-3
clone_size: few
cdr3_aa: CASSVNTGVADTQYF
cdr3_nt: TGTGCCAGCAGCGTGAATACAGGGGTGGCCGATACGCAGTATTTT

d_call: .
v_call: TRBV18
j_call: TRBJ1-5
clone_size: many
cdr3_aa: CASSPGGAGSNQPQHF
cdr3_nt: TGTGCCAGCTCACCAGGCGGGGCTGGCAGCAATCAGCCCCAGCATTTT

d_call: .
v_call: TRBV12-3/TRBV12-4
j_call: TRBJ2-7
clone_size: many
cdr3_aa: CASSLMGYEQYF
cdr3_nt: TGTGCCAGCAGTTTAATGGGGTACGAGCAGTACTTC

d_call: TRBD2
v_call: TRBV6-4
j_call: TRBJ2-1
clone_size: many
cdr3_aa: CASSGTSGGANEQFF
cdr3_nt: TGTGCCAGCAGTGGGACTAGCGGGGGGGCCAATGAGCAGTTCTTC

d_call: .
v_call: TRBV20-1
j_call: TRBJ2-7
clone_size: few
cdr3_aa: CSAQRPLAEGPYEQYF
cdr3_nt: TGCAGTGCCCAAAGGCCCCTAGCTGAAGGCCCCTACGAGCAGTACTTC

d_call: TRBD1
v_call: TRBV12-3/TRBV12-4
j_call: TRBJ1-4
clone_size: many
cdr3_aa: CASTTDRGREKLFF
cdr3_nt: TGTGCCAGCACCACGGACAGGGGACGAGAAAAACTGTTTTTT

d_call: .
v_call: TRBV28
j_call: TRBJ1-1
clone_size: many
cdr3_aa: CASSPGDAGSAEAFF
cdr3_nt: TGTGCCAGCAGTCCTGGGGACGCGGGGTCGGCTGAAGCTTTCTTT

d_call: .
v_call: TRBV5-1
j_call: TRBJ2-5
clone_size: many
cdr3_aa: CASSVYQGNQETQYF
cdr3_nt: TGCGCCAGCAGCGTGTACCAGGGAAATCAAGAGACCCAGTACTTC

d_call: .
v_call: TRBV9
j_call: TRBJ1-1
clone_size: few
cdr3_aa: CASSVEARTVNTEAFF
cdr3_nt: TGTGCCAGCAGCGTAGAAGCTAGGACAGTGAACACTGAAGCTTTCTTT

d_call: TRBD2
v_call: TRBV10-3
j_call: TRBJ2-3
clone_size: many
cdr3_aa: CAIRGGLAGDTQYF
cdr3_nt: TGTGCCATCAGGGGGGGACTAGCGGGAGATACGCAGTATTTT

d_call: .
v_call: TRBV9
j_call: TRBJ1-1
clone_size: many
cdr3_aa: CASSVVLVGEAFF
cdr3_nt: TGTGCCAGCAGCGTAGTTCTGGTCGGTGAAGCTTTCTTT

d_call: TRBD2
v_call: TRBV7-3
j_call: TRBJ2-3
clone_size: many
cdr3_aa: CASSSGLAGTDTQYF
cdr3_nt: TGTGCCAGCAGTAGTGGACTAGCGGGTACAGATACGCAGTATTTT

d_call: .
v_call: TRBV27
j_call: TRBJ2-3
clone_size: few
cdr3_aa: CASSAIEGGTQYF
cdr3_nt: TGTGCCAGCAGTGCCATCGAAGGGGGTACGCAGTATTTT

d_call: TRBD1
v_call: TRBV12-3/TRBV12-4
j_call: TRBJ2-6
clone_size: many
cdr3_aa: CASSFRRDSLLGANVLTF
cdr3_nt: TGTGCCAGCAGTTTCCGTCGGGACAGCCTCCTAGGGGCCAACGTCCTGACTTTC

d_call: .
v_call: TRBV5-1
j_call: TRBJ1-1
clone_size: many
cdr3_aa: CASSLQGIRNTEAFF
cdr3_nt: TGCGCCAGCAGCTTGCAGGGTATAAGAAACACTGAAGCTTTCTTT

d_call: .
v_call: TRBV20-1
j_call: TRBJ1-2
clone_size: .
cdr3_aa: CSARAAADLYYGYTF
cdr3_nt: TGCAGTGCTAGAGCGGCGGCGGATCTGTACTATGGCTACACCTTC

d_call: .
v_call: TRBV2
j_call: TRBJ2-3
clone_size: many
cdr3_aa: CASSPTLDTQYF
cdr3_nt: TGTGCCAGCAGCCCCACCTTAGATACGCAGTATTTT

d_call: TRBD2
v_call: TRBV12-3/TRBV12-4
j_call: TRBJ2-1
clone_size: many
cdr3_aa: CASSQTSGRVNEQFF
cdr3_nt: TGTGCCAGCAGTCAGACTAGCGGGAGGGTGAACGAGCAGTTCTTC

d_call: TRBD2
v_call: TRBV6-5
j_call: TRBJ2-1
clone_size: many
cdr3_aa: CASSPLAGGPNEQFF
cdr3_nt: TGTGCCAGCAGCCCTCTAGCGGGAGGGCCAAATGAGCAGTTCTTC

d_call: .
v_call: TRBV11-2
j_call: TRBJ2-7
clone_size: .
cdr3_aa: CASSQDRYEQYF
cdr3_nt: TGTGCCAGCAGCCAGGATCGCTACGAGCAGTACTTC

d_call: TRBD2
v_call: TRBV14
j_call: TRBJ2-1
clone_size: .
cdr3_aa: CASSRKLPGLAGYEQFF
cdr3_nt: TGTGCCAGCAGCCGGAAACTACCGGGACTAGCGGGATATGAGCAGTTCTTC

d_call: .
v_call: TRBV10-3
j_call: TRBJ2-1
clone_size: .
cdr3_aa: CAISEGDLTYNEQFF
cdr3_nt: TGTGCCATCAGCGAGGGTGATTTAACCTACAATGAGCAGTTCTTC

d_call: TRBD2
v_call: TRBV12-5
j_call: TRBJ2-5
clone_size: .
cdr3_aa: CASGQSSGLQETQYF
cdr3_nt: TGTGCTAGTGGTCAGTCGTCGGGACTACAAGAGACCCAGTACTTC

d_call: .
v_call: TRBV20-1
j_call: TRBJ2-7
clone_size: many
cdr3_aa: CSARDGPYEQYF
cdr3_nt: TGCAGTGCCAGGGACGGTCCCTACGAGCAGTACTTC

d_call: .
v_call: TRBV20-1
j_call: TRBJ1-1
clone_size: many
cdr3_aa: CSAAGRAGRNTEAFF
cdr3_nt: TGCAGTGCCGCAGGACGGGCAGGACGAAACACTGAAGCTTTCTTT

d_call: .
v_call: TRBV7-6
j_call: TRBJ1-5
clone_size: few
cdr3_aa: CASSLERWGGGNQPQHF
cdr3_nt: TGTGCCAGCAGCTTAGAGCGTTGGGGAGGAGGCAATCAGCCCCAGCATTTT

d_call: TRBD2
v_call: TRBV20-1
j_call: TRBJ2-1
clone_size: many
cdr3_aa: CSARSATLAGGLVNEQFF
cdr3_nt: TGCAGTGCTAGATCCGCTACCTTAGCGGGAGGGCTGGTCAATGAGCAGTTCTTC

d_call: .
v_call: TRBV5-1
j_call: TRBJ1-2
clone_size: many
cdr3_aa: CASSWGYGYTF
cdr3_nt: TGCGCCAGCAGCTGGGGCTATGGCTACACCTTC

d_call: .
v_call: TRBV12-3/TRBV12-4
j_call: TRBJ1-1
clone_size: .
cdr3_aa: CASSPGGGRIPEAFF
cdr3_nt: TGTGCCAGCAGCCCCGGGGGGGGGCGGATACCTGAAGCTTTCTTT

d_call: .
v_call: TRBV20-1
j_call: TRBJ2-1
clone_size: many
cdr3_aa: CSARRTGHPYNEQFF
cdr3_nt: TGCAGTGCTAGAAGAACTGGACATCCCTACAATGAGCAGTTCTTC

d_call: .
v_call: TRBV27
j_call: TRBJ2-2
clone_size: many
cdr3_aa: CASTLLNTGELFF
cdr3_nt: TGTGCCAGCACTCTTCTGAACACCGGGGAGCTGTTTTTT

d_call: TRBD2
v_call: TRBV20-1
j_call: TRBJ2-5
clone_size: few
cdr3_aa: CSAGGTSGIETQYF
cdr3_nt: TGCAGTGCTGGAGGGACTAGCGGAATAGAGACCCAGTACTTC

d_call: TRBD2
v_call: TRBV4-1
j_call: TRBJ2-3
clone_size: few
cdr3_aa: CASSQVGSGAITDTQYF
cdr3_nt: TGCGCCAGCAGCCAAGTGGGTAGCGGGGCCATCACAGATACGCAGTATTTT

d_call: TRBD2
v_call: TRBV4-2
j_call: TRBJ2-5
clone_size: few
cdr3_aa: CASSQADWTSGREETQYF
cdr3_nt: TGTGCCAGCAGCCAAGCAGACTGGACTAGCGGGAGGGAGGAGACCCAGTACTTC

d_call: .
v_call: TRBV3-1
j_call: TRBJ2-2
clone_size: many
cdr3_aa: CASSRGRTNTGELFF
cdr3_nt: TGTGCCAGCAGCCGGGGACGTACGAACACCGGGGAGCTGTTTTTT